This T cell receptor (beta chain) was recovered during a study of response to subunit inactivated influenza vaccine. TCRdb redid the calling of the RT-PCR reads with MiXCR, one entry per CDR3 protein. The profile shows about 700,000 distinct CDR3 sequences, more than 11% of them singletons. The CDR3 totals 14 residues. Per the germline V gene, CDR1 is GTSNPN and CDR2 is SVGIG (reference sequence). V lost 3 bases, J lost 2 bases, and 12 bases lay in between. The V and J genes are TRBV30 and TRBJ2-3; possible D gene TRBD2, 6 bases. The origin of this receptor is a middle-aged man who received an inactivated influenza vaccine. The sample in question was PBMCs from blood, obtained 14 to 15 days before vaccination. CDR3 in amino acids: CAWSRGMATDTQYF. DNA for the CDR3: TGTGCCTGGAGCCGGGGGATGGCCACAGATACGCAGTATTTT.